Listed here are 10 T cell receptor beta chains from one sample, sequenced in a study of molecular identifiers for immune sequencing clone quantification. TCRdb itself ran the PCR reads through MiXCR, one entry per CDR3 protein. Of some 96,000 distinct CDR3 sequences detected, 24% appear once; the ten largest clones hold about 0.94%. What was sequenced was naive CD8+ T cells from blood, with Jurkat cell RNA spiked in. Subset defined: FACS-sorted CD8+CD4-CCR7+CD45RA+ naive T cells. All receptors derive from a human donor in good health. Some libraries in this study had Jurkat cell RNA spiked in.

CDR3: CASGTTNTEAFF. In nucleotides, the CDR3 is TGCGCCAGCGGGACCACGAACACTGAAGCTTTCTTT. V is TRBV4-1 and J is TRBJ1-1; maybe TRBD1 (5 bases). The CDR3 totals 12 residues. The germline V gene has CDR1 MGHRA and CDR2 YSYEKL. Trimming took 8 bases from V and 1 from J, leaving 8 bases between them.

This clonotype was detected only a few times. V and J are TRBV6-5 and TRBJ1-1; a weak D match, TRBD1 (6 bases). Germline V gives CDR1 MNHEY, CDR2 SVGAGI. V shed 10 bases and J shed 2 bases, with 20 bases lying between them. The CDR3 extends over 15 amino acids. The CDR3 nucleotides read TGTGCCAACAGCTTAAGACAGGCTCCAAACACTGAAGCTTTCTTT. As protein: CANSLRQAPNTEAFF.

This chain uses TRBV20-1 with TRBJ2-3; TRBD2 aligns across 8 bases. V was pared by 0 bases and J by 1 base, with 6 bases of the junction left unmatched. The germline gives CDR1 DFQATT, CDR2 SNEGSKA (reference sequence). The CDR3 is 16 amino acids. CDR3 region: CSARDIAGPRTDTQYF. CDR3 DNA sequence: TGCAGTGCTAGAGATATAGCGGGACCCCGCACAGATACGCAGTATTTT.

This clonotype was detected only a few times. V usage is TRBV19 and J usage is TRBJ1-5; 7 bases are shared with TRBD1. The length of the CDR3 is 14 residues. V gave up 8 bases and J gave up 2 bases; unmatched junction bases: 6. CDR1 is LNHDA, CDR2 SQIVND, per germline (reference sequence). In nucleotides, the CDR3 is TGTGCCAGTCGGACAGGAGTTGGCAATCAGCCCCAGCATTTT. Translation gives CASRTGVGNQPQHF.

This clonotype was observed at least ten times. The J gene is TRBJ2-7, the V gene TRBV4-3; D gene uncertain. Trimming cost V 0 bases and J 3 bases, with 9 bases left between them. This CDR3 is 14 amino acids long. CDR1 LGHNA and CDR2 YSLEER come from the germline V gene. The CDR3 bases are TGCGCCAGCAGCCAAGATGTGGGAAGCTACGAGCAGTACTTC. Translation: CASSQDVGSYEQYF.

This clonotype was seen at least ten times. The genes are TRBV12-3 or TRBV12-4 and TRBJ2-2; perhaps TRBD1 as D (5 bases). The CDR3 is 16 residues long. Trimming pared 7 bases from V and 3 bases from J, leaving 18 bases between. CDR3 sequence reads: CASTLLQGMDTGELFF. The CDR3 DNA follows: TGTGCCAGCACCCTGCTCCAGGGAATGGACACCGGGGAGCTGTTTTTT.

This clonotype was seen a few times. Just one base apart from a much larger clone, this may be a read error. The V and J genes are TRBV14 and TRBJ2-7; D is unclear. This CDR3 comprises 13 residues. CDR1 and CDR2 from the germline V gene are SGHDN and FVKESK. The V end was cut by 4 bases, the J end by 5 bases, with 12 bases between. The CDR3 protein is CASSPRVQHEQYF. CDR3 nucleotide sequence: TGTGCCAGCAGCCCAAGGGTCCAGCACGAGCAGTACTTC.

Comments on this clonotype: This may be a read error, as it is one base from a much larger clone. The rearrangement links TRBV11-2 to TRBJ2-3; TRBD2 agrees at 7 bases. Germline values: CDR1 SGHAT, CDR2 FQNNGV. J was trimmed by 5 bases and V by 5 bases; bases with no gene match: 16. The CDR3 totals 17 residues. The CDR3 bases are TGTGCCAGCAGCCCCTGGAGCGGGGCCGCGGTTGTAGATACGCAGTATTTT. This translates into CASSPWSGAAVVDTQYF.

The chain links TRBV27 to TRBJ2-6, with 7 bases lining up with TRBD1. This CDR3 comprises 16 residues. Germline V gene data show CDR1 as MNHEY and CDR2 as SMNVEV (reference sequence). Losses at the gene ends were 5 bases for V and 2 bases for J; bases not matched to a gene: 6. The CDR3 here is CASSLTGVTGANVLTF. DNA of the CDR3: TGTGCCAGCAGTCTAACAGGGGTTACTGGGGCCAACGTCCTGACTTTC.

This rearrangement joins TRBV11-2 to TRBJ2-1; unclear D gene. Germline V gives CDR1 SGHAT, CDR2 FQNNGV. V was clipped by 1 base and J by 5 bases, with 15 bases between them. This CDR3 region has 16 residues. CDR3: CASSLVGGGKDNEQFF. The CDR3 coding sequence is TGTGCCAGCAGCTTAGTGGGCGGCGGAAAAGACAATGAGCAGTTCTTC.